This T cell receptor beta chain comes out of a study of blood T cell repertoires in COVID-19. Study background: The United States, Italy and Spain provided the acute and convalescent COVID-19 samples. In each case, the material was cDNA or gDNA derived from T cells, B-cell-depleted T cells, or PBMCs.

V shed 5 bases and J 4 bases; nucleotides not matched to a gene: 4. The V gene's germline CDR1 is SEHNR and CDR2 FQNEAQ (reference sequence). The CDR3 is 14 residues long. The protocol was immunoSEQ multiplex PCR, while the TCRdb copy is restricted to in-frame clones and leaves out a portion. In the table there are about 51,000 clones, roughly 90% of which are singletons. J is TRBJ2-1 and V is TRBV7-9, with 8 bases identical to TRBD2. The sequence was collected from a man aged 45-65 years with active COVID-19. Sequenced sample: peripheral blood. CDR3 nucleotides: TGTGCCAGCAGCCTGGGACTAGGGTACAATGAGCAGTTCTTC. It translates to CASSLGLGYNEQFF.